This paragraph covers one T cell receptor (beta chain) sequence. Its matching antigen is unknown. Sample time point: cycle 4 day 1 (C4D1), after 6 weeks of nivolumab. The patients all showed relapse after autologous stem cell transplantation, while their brentuximab vedotin exposure varied. This sample is drawn from a study of PD-1 blockade in classical Hodgkin lymphoma. General study results and limits: The diversity seen at baseline in complete responders resembled that of newly diagnosed patients. CD4+ TCR diversity climbed significantly by C4D1, unlike CD8+ TCR diversity.

CDR3 size: 8 residues. Deletions cut 7 bases from V and 8 bases from J, with 0 bases between. Germline V CDR1 and CDR2: SGHAT, FQNNGV. TCRdb's table, derived via immunoSEQ multiplex PCR, lists solely in-frame clones and lacks some. The sample has roughly 50,000 clones, roughly 89% seen once. This TCR derives from a human donor with classical Hodgkin lymphoma. The input for sequencing was peripheral blood mononuclear cells (PBMCs), taken before the fourth cycle of nivolumab. V is TRBV11-2 and J is TRBJ2-1; D gene uncertain. The CDR3 DNA sequence: TGTGCCAGCAATGAGCAGTTCTTC. Protein: CASNEQFF. The variable domain in full, with the rest retrieved from reference TRBV11-2 and TRBJ2-1, is EAGVAQSPRYKIIEKRQSVAFWCNPISGHATLYWYQQILGQGPKLLIQFQNNGVVDDSQLPKDRFSAERLKGVDSTLKIQPAKLEDSAVYLCASNEQFFGPGTRLTVL.